One and the same sample provided the 22 T cell receptor beta chains below, sequenced in a study of cytomegalovirus exposure and HLA in healthy donors. Clones were read by immunoSEQ multiplex PCR, and TCRdb kept only the in-frame ones, dropping some. The profile shows 90,000 to 120,000 clones, around 95% of them singletons. Sequenced sample: PBMCs. These receptors were obtained from a woman aged 18-35 years in good health and CMV-seronegative.

V gene TRBV5-1 combines with J gene TRBJ2-3, with D tentatively TRBD2 (6 bases). Trimming stripped 4 bases from V and 0 bases from J, with 9 bases between. Germline V gene data show CDR1 as SGHRS and CDR2 as YFSETQ. CDR3 length: 14 amino acids. CDR3 sequence reads: CASSIGTSTDTQYF. In DNA form, the CDR3 reads TGCGCCAGCAGCATTGGGACTAGCACAGATACGCAGTATTTT.

This clone was observed once. This chain joins TRBV5-1 and TRBJ2-7; TRBD1 agrees at 8 bases. CDR1 SGHRS and CDR2 YFSETQ come from the germline V gene. V gave up 6 bases and J gave up 3 bases; unmatched junction bases: 5. The CDR3 is 13 residues long. The chain's CDR3 is CASTAGTGYEQYF. The CDR3 nucleotides read TGCGCCAGCACCGCAGGGACAGGCTACGAGCAGTACTTC.

This clone has a handful of counts. The chain combines TRBV5-1 with TRBJ2-1; 9 nucleotides line up with TRBD1. There are 17 residues in the CDR3. CDR1 and CDR2 (germline): SGHRS, YFSETQ. V shed 0 bases and J 5 bases; nucleotides not matched to a gene: 9. The DNA of the CDR3 is TGCGCCAGCAGCTTGGGTTGGCGGACAGGGGTCAACAATGAGCAGTTCTTC. It yields the protein CASSLGWRTGVNNEQFF. The full variable domain, its missing parts supplied by reference TRBV5-1 and TRBJ2-1, is KAGVTQTPRYLIKTRGQQVTLSCSPISGHRSVSWYQQTPGQGLQFLFEYFSETQRNKGNFPGRFSGRQFSNSRSEMNVSTLELGDSALYLCASSLGWRTGVNNEQFFGPGTRLTVL.

The chain recombines TRBV27 with TRBJ2-7; TRBD2 matches at 7 bases. V was pared by 3 bases and J by 1 base, with 6 bases of the junction left unmatched. In germline, CDR1 is MNHEY, CDR2 SMNVEV (reference sequence). This CDR3 region has 15 residues. In DNA form, the CDR3 reads TGTGCCAGCAGTTTCGGCCTAGCGGCTTCCTACGAGCAGTACTTC. Residues: CASSFGLAASYEQYF.

This chain uses TRBV28 with TRBJ2-7, with TRBD2 as a possible D gene (7 bases). CDR1 MDHEN and CDR2 SYDVKM come from the germline V gene. Trimming took 8 bases from V and 9 from J, leaving 17 bases between them. The CDR3 has 12 amino acids. The CDR3 bases are TGTGCCAGCTGGGGAGGGGGGGTCGTGCAGTACTTC. Its translation: CASWGGGVVQYF. Variable domain in full (rest from reference TRBV28 and TRBJ2-7): DVKVTQSSRYLVKRTGEKVFLECVQDMDHENMFWYRQDPGLGLRLIYFSYDVKMKEKGDIPEGYSVSREKKERFSLILESASTNQTSMYLCASWGGGVVQYFGPGTRLTVT.

A note on this clone: Because the CDR3's place on the DNA is in doubt, the DNA is left out and the CDR3 is given as listed by TCRdb. The chain joins TRBV6-1 to TRBJ2-1; TRBD2, the D gene given by the table, was not confirmed from the DNA. In germline, CDR1 is MNHNS, CDR2 SASEGT. The length of the CDR3 is 14 amino acids, counting both ends. The chain's CDR3 is CASILGLSYNEQFF.

V and J are TRBV19 and TRBJ1-5, with 10 nucleotides matching TRBD1. The germline V gene has CDR1 LNHDA and CDR2 SQIVND (reference sequence). The CDR3 length is 15 residues. Losses at the gene ends were 5 bases for V and 6 bases for J; bases not matched to a gene: 7. The DNA for the CDR3 is TGTGCCAGTAGTCTCGGTCGGACAGGGGGTCAGCCCCAGCATTTT. This codes for CASSLGRTGGQPQHF.

The chain joins TRBV2 to TRBJ2-7; no definite D call. The V gene's germline CDR1 is SNHLY and CDR2 FYNNEI. CDR3 length: 13 residues. Trimming cost V 6 bases and J 4 bases, with 13 bases left between them. CDR3 loop: CASSPQPKYEQYF. CDR3 DNA sequence: TGTGCCAGCAGCCCACAGCCGAAATACGAGCAGTACTTC.

The chain uses TRBV15 and TRBJ1-6; the D gene is possibly TRBD1 (5 bases). This CDR3 has 16 amino acids. In germline, CDR1 is LNHNV, CDR2 YYDKDF (reference sequence). Trimming shortened V by 0 bases and J by 10 bases, and 16 bases separated the two germline ends. The DNA of the CDR3 is TGTGCCACCAGCAGAGATGGGCAGGGCCCTCTATCACCCCTCCACTTT. Translating gives CATSRDGQGPLSPLHF.

The chain links TRBV11-2 to TRBJ2-2; TRBD1 agrees at 8 bases. This CDR3 has 16 residues. The germline V gene has CDR1 SGHAT and CDR2 FQNNGV. The junction had 9 bases not matched to a gene; V was cut back by 1 base and J by 8 bases. The CDR3 spells CASSLVRDRSKGELFF. DNA of the CDR3: TGTGCCAGCAGCTTAGTACGGGACAGGTCGAAGGGGGAGCTGTTTTTT.

J is TRBJ1-2 and V is TRBV19; 7 nucleotides agree with TRBD1. Germline V gene data show CDR1 as LNHDA and CDR2 as SQIVND (reference sequence). V lost 5 bases to trimming and J lost 3 bases; unmatched junction nucleotides: 15. This CDR3 region has 17 residues. The CDR3 loop reads CASSRYRGMEDHYGYTF. In DNA, the CDR3 is TGTGCCAGTAGTCGATACAGGGGTATGGAGGACCACTATGGCTACACCTTC.

CDR3 nucleotide sequence: TGTGCCAGTGAACCTACGGAGCACCAAAGACCCCTCCACTTT. It translates to CASEPTEHQRPLHF. V and J are TRBV28 and TRBJ1-6; D is undetermined. V lost 9 bases and J 12 bases, leaving 21 bases between the germline ends. Germline V CDR1 and CDR2: MDHEN, SYDVKM. CDR3 length: 14 residues.

The chain couples TRBV7-3 to TRBJ2-7; TRBD2 matches 9 bases. CDR1 SGHTA and CDR2 FQGTGA come from the germline V gene. The CDR3 runs 15 residues. The junction had 4 bases not matched to a gene; V was cut back by 2 bases and J by 2 bases. CDR3 nucleotides: TGTGCCAGCAGCTTATTAGCGGGGGCCCCCTACGAGCAGTACTTC. Translated, it gives CASSLLAGAPYEQYF.

The rearrangement links TRBV7-9 to TRBJ1-2; 7 nucleotides match TRBD1. V lost 5 bases, J lost 4 bases, and 10 bases stayed unmatched. Germline CDR1 is SEHNR and CDR2 is FQNEAQ (reference sequence). This CDR3 contains 15 residues. In nucleotides, the CDR3 is TGTGCCAGCAGCCGGGACAGCCCCCTTAGCTATGGCTACACCTTC. This encodes CASSRDSPLSYGYTF. The complete variable domain, with remaining parts taken from reference TRBV7-9 and TRBJ1-2, reads DTGVSQNPRHKITKRGQNVTFRCDPISEHNRLYWYRQTLGQGPEFLTYFQNEAQLEKSRLLSDRFSAERPKGSFSTLEIQRTEQGDSAMYLCASSRDSPLSYGYTFGSGTRLTVV.

The chain links TRBV5-5 to TRBJ1-5; 7 nucleotides align to TRBD1. Trimming took 0 bases from V and 2 from J; bases not matched to a gene: 8. The CDR3 is 17 amino acids. Germline V CDR1 and CDR2: SGHKS, YYEKEE (reference sequence). DNA of the CDR3: TGTGCCAGCAGCTTGGGACAGGGTATGTACGGCAATCAGCCCCAGCATTTT. Translated: CASSLGQGMYGNQPQHF.

The chain joins TRBV18 to TRBJ2-1; D remains unclear. CDR3 size: 15 residues. The germline gives CDR1 KGHSH, CDR2 LQKENI. Trimming removed 3 bases from V and 7 bases from J, with 16 bases in between. The CDR3 protein is CASSPIQSARNEQFF. CDR3 DNA sequence: TGTGCCAGCTCACCCATCCAGTCCGCCAGGAATGAGCAGTTCTTC.

This sequence joins TRBV2 and TRBJ1-4; the D gene is possibly TRBD1 (6 bases). CDR3 length: 14 amino acids. With 3 bases removed from V and 8 bases from J, the gap between germline ends came to 13 bases. Germline V gives CDR1 SNHLY, CDR2 FYNNEI. CDR3 sequence reads: CASSETGNKEKLFF. DNA for the CDR3: TGTGCCAGCAGTGAGACAGGAAACAAGGAAAAACTGTTTTTT. The variable domain in full, completed from reference TRBV2 and TRBJ1-4, reads EPEVTQTPSHQVTQMGQEVILRCVPISNHLYFYWYRQILGQKVEFLVSFYNNEISEKSEIFDDQFSVERPDGSNFTLKIRSTKLEDSAMYFCASSETGNKEKLFFGSGTQLSVL.

This clone was found once. The rearrangement links TRBV11-1 to TRBJ2-5, with 7 bases matching TRBD1. With 5 bases clipped from V and 5 bases from J, the junction kept 5 bases outside the gene matches. The CDR3 totals 13 residues. CDR1 is SGHAT and CDR2 is FQDESV in the germline V gene (reference sequence). This CDR3 is CASSTDREETQYF. The CDR3, as DNA: TGTGCCAGCAGCACCGACAGGGAGGAGACCCAGTACTTC. Together with reference TRBV11-1 and TRBJ2-5, the CDR3 gives the full variable domain: EAEVAQSPRYKITEKSQAVAFWCDPISGHATLYWYRQILGQGPELLVQFQDESVVDDSQLPKDRFSAERLKGVDSTLKIQPAELGDSAMYLCASSTDREETQYFGPGTRLLVL.

The V gene is TRBV27, the J gene TRBJ1-1; D remains ambiguous. The V gene's germline CDR1 is MNHEY and CDR2 SMNVEV (reference sequence). With 5 bases removed from V and 6 bases from J, the gap between germline ends came to 16 bases. This CDR3 has 14 residues. CDR3 loop: CASSPHRGSAEAFF. The CDR3 nucleotides are TGTGCCAGCAGTCCCCACCGCGGGAGTGCTGAAGCTTTCTTT.

The rearrangement uses TRBV4-2 and TRBJ2-3, with TRBD2 identical over 9 bases. Germline lookup yields CDR1 LGHNA and CDR2 YNFKEQ. There are 16 residues in the CDR3. The J segment lost 5 bases and the V segment lost 0 bases, leaving 6 bases of the junction unmatched. This CDR3 reads CASSQDRAGGRDTQYF. DNA of the CDR3: TGTGCCAGCAGCCAAGATAGGGCGGGGGGGCGAGATACGCAGTATTTT.

The chain is built from TRBV7-3 and TRBJ2-1; TRBD2 matches 10 bases. With V trimmed by 5 bases and J by 4 bases, 5 bases remained unmatched. The CDR3 contains 15 residues. Germline CDR1 reads SGHTA; CDR2 reads FQGTGA. CDR3 DNA sequence: TGTGCCAGCAGCCCCGGGACTAGCGAATACAATGAGCAGTTCTTC. This gives the protein CASSPGTSEYNEQFF.

The rearrangement joins TRBV5-6 to TRBJ2-7, with D possibly TRBD1 on 5 matching bases. CDR1 and CDR2 (germline): SGHDT, YYEEEE. V was clipped by 4 bases and J by 3 bases, with 11 bases between them. The CDR3 totals 13 residues. The DNA of the CDR3 is TGTGCCAGCAGCCTAGGACACATCTACGAGCAGTACTTC. The encoded protein is CASSLGHIYEQYF.